This T cell receptor (beta chain) was identified during a study of shared clonotypes between healthy human individuals. Study-wide points: Even with large depth, rarefaction showed that sorted-subset sequencing was incomplete. As a rule, naive subsets had a larger estimated richness than memory subsets.

Data came from immunoSEQ multiplex PCR; TCRdb stores just in-frame clones and leaves some out. The data hold 640,000 or so clones, with about three quarters observed a single time. V was clipped by 6 bases and J by 3 bases; unmatched bases: 2. CDR3 length equals 15 residues. Per germline, CDR1 SNHLY and CDR2 FYNNEI. Comment on this clone: The antigen is unknown. This sample includes further DNA sequences coding for the same CDR3.

Sequences were obtained from memory CD4+ T cells sorted from blood. The subset is: CD45RA-negative fraction. The genes are TRBV2 and TRBJ2-2, with 12 bases fitting TRBD2. This clonotype was sampled from a woman in her 30s in good health. The CDR3 protein is CASSGTSGYTGELFF. In nucleotides, the CDR3 is TGTGCCAGCAGCGGGACTAGCGGGTACACCGGGGAGCTGTTTTTT.